The sequence of this T cell receptor beta chain was determined in a study of response to subunit inactivated influenza vaccine (dated by TCRdb to the late 2010s). With regard to the full study: Deep quantitative profiling of the T cell receptor repertoire was used in the study to follow responses to a trivalent subunit inactivated influenza vaccine. What the authors observed across the whole study: According to the authors, only a limited number of new T cells may be recruited by each seasonal influenza vaccination.

The germline V gene provides CDR1 MNHEY and CDR2 SVGEGT. Trimmed from V: 0 bases; trimmed from J: 5 bases; junction bases lacking a gene match: 8. From the cysteine up to the phenylalanine, the CDR3 has a length of 17 residues. The read is trimmed to its CDR3 DNA, 51 bases read in frame from base 1. With regard to this clonotype: The antigen this receptor binds is unknown. Base-call qualities are not available, and no considerably larger clone is one nucleotide away.

The library was made by RT-PCR. The instrument was an Illumina HiSeq 2500. TCRdb trimmed public reads at Q25 via fastp, called clones via MiXCR and kept in-frame beta chains. One record per CDR3 amino acid sequence lists the most common genes and DNA. The sample includes almost 250,000 distinct CDR3 sequences, with more than 9% observed a single time. The ten largest make up about 7.8% of the sample. The receptor comes from a man aged 50-60 years who received an inactivated influenza vaccine. Donor details come from another sample of the same person, matched by shared clones. Sequenced here: non-naive T cells sorted from PBMCs, sampled 14 to 15 days before vaccination. The cell subset or site label, as the study defines it: memory T cell fraction. The chain is made from TRBV6-2 or TRBV6-3 and TRBJ2-2; 8 bases in the middle match TRBD2. The nucleotide sequence reads as follows: TGTGCCAGCAGTTACTCCCCCCAGCGGGGGCTTACCGGGGAGCTGTTTTTT. It translates to CASSYSPQRGLTGELFF.